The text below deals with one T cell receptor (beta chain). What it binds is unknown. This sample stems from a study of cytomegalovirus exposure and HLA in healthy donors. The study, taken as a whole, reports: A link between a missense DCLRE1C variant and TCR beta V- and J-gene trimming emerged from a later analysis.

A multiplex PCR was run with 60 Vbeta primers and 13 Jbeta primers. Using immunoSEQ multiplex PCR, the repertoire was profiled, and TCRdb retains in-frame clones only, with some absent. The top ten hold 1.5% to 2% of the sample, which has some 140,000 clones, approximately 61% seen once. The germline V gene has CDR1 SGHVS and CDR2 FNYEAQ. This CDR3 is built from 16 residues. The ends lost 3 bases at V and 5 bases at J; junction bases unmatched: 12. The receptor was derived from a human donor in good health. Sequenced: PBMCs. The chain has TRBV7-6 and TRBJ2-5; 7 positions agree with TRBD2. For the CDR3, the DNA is TGTGCCAGCAGCTTCTTCCTGGGCGGGAGCCAGGAGACCCAGTACTTC. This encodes CASSFFLGGSQETQYF.